A selection of T cell receptor beta chains follows, all from one sample in a study of blood T cell repertoires in COVID-19. Using immunoSEQ multiplex PCR, the repertoire was profiled, and TCRdb retains in-frame clones only, with some absent. The sample gives approximately 300,000 clones, about 89% of which show up once; 5% to 7% is in the top ten. The sample taken for sequencing was peripheral blood. Receptor source: a man between 18 and 29 years old who had recovered from COVID-19. The CDR3 runs from the conserved cysteine through the conserved F or W. Each record gives: J gene, D gene, V gene, clone size, CDR3 protein, CDR3 DNA. The D gene is left open where the match is weak. Where a row states a size, it is once, few, many or the class of an expanded clone; other rows omit it.

>TRBJ2-7|TRBD1|TRBV2|-
CASSEIEGQGGEQYF
TGTGCCAGCAGTGAAATTGAGGGACAGGGAGGCGAGCAGTACTTC
>TRBJ1-1|TRBD1|TRBV5-1|-
CATYRDSSNTEAFF
TGCGCCACATACCGGGACAGTTCGAACACTGAAGCTTTCTTT
>TRBJ1-5|-|TRBV29-1|-
CSVDMGANQPQHF
TGCAGCGTTGATATGGGGGCCAATCAGCCCCAGCATTTT
>TRBJ1-2|-|TRBV7-9|-
CASRDSKKYGYTF
TGTGCCAGCCGGGACTCTAAGAAGTATGGCTACACCTTC
>TRBJ2-3|TRBD1|TRBV7-9|-
CASSLDRAATDTQYF
TGTGCCAGCAGCCTTGACAGGGCGGCCACAGATACGCAGTATTTT
>TRBJ2-7|TRBD1|TRBV13|few
CASSFRDREVGEQYF
TGTGCCAGCAGCTTTAGGGACAGGGAGGTGGGCGAGCAGTACTTC
>TRBJ1-5|TRBD1|TRBV19|-
CASTAEGQAYSNQPQHF
TGTGCCAGTACCGCTGAGGGACAGGCATATAGCAATCAGCCCCAGCATTTT
>TRBJ2-3|TRBD2|TRBV4-1|-
CASSQERDLADSTDTQYF
TGCGCCAGCAGCCAAGAAAGGGACCTAGCGGATAGCACAGATACGCAGTATTTT
>TRBJ1-2|-|TRBV10-3|-
CAIRPRENYGYTF
TGTGCCATCAGACCCAGGGAAAACTATGGCTACACCTTC
>TRBJ2-3|-|TRBV5-4|once
CAGGSGVTQYF
TGTGCCGGGGGTAGCGGAGTTACGCAGTATTTT
>TRBJ2-3|-|TRBV20-1|-
CSARRVDTQYF
TGCAGTGCCCGGAGAGTTGATACGCAGTATTTT
>TRBJ1-1|-|TRBV19|-
CASIKNTEAFF
TGTGCCAGTATTAAGAACACTGAAGCTTTCTTT
>TRBJ1-2|-|TRBV7-3|-
CASSFTVNPNYGYTF
TGTGCCAGCAGCTTCACAGTTAATCCTAACTATGGCTACACCTTC
>TRBJ2-7|TRBD2|TRBV4-2|-
CASSQEGSGSSYEQYF
TGTGCCAGCAGCCAAGAAGGTAGCGGGAGCTCCTACGAGCAGTACTTC
>TRBJ2-7|TRBD1|TRBV18|-
CASSLGDSYEQYF
TGTGCCAGCTCACTGGGGGACAGCTACGAGCAGTACTTC
>TRBJ2-5|TRBD1|TRBV2|-
CATGQGAETQYF
TGTGCCACCGGACAGGGTGCAGAGACCCAGTACTTC
>TRBJ1-5|TRBD1|TRBV6-5|-
CASSRTGEGNQPQHF
TGTGCCAGCAGCCGGACAGGGGAAGGCAATCAGCCCCAGCATTTT
>TRBJ1-2|-|TRBV28|-
CASSLAPERRLF
TGTGCCAGCAGTTTAGCCCCTGAGAGGAGGCTGTTC
>TRBJ1-2|TRBD1|TRBV2|-
CASSASGQGTNYGYTF
TGTGCCAGCAGTGCCTCGGGACAGGGGACTAACTATGGCTACACCTTC
>TRBJ2-1|-|TRBV5-1|-
CASSLYNEQFF
TGCGCCAGCAGCCTATACAATGAGCAGTTCTTC
>TRBJ2-1|-|TRBV6-5|-
CASHPSFERGKQFF
TGTGCCAGCCACCCGAGTTTCGAGCGTGGTAAGCAGTTCTTC